Below, 29 T cell receptor beta chains from the same sample are listed, as sequenced in a study of OX40 agonist ivuxolimab in advanced cancers. The table came from immunoSEQ multiplex PCR; TCRdb's copy has only in-frame clones and leaves some out. The table has 65,000 to 85,000 clones, around 80% seen once. The sample consisted of CD4+ or CD8+ T cells sorted from blood, taken in a trial of the OX40 agonist ivuxolimab. These receptors were taken from an adult with an advanced solid tumor such as melanoma, head and neck, liver or kidney cancer.

The chain employs TRBV27 and TRBJ1-5; D is undetermined. The CDR3 covers 13 residues. Trimming removed 7 bases at V and 1 base at J, with 8 bases between. The V gene's germline CDR1 is MNHEY and CDR2 SMNVEV (reference sequence). DNA of the CDR3: TGTGCCAGCAATCTCTCGAGCAATCAGCCCCAGCATTTT. It encodes CASNLSSNQPQHF.

This sequence joins TRBV25-1 and TRBJ1-6, with 7 bases matching TRBD1. Germline V gives CDR1 MGHDK, CDR2 SYGVNS. V lost 4 bases, J lost 7 bases, and 4 bases stayed unmatched. There are 14 residues in the CDR3. The CDR3 here is CASSGDRVNSPLHF. In nucleotides, the CDR3 is TGTGCCAGCAGTGGTGACAGGGTGAATTCACCCCTCCACTTT.

The chain links TRBV6-1 to TRBJ1-2; D is uncertain. The CDR3 length is 15 residues. Germline V gene data show CDR1 as MNHNS and CDR2 as SASEGT. The ends were cut back, 2 bases at V and 3 bases at J, with 13 bases in the middle. The CDR3: CASSEHIREDYGYTF. The CDR3 DNA is TGTGCCAGCAGTGAACATATCCGGGAAGACTATGGCTACACCTTC.

The rearrangement uses TRBV10-2 and TRBJ1-2; D may be TRBD1 (6 bases). The V end was cut by 3 bases, the J end by 2 bases, with 7 bases between. Germline loops: CDR1 WSHSY, CDR2 SAAADI. The CDR3 is made up of 13 amino acids. The CDR3 is CASSEQGNYGYTF. The CDR3 region has the DNA TGCGCCAGCAGTGAACAGGGAAACTATGGCTACACCTTC.

The CDR3 nucleotides read TGTGCCAGCACCCTGGTTCAGGGCACTGAAGCTTTCTTT. This sequence encodes CASTLVQGTEAFF. The chain is built from TRBV6-5 and TRBJ1-1; a possible D gene is TRBD1 (5 bases). V was shortened by 7 bases and J by 4 bases, with 13 bases between the two germline ends. The germline gives CDR1 MNHEY, CDR2 SVGAGI. CDR3 size: 13 residues.

This clone was seen a single time. The chain uses TRBV11-3 and TRBJ1-1, with D possibly matching TRBD1 (6 bases). CDR3 length: 15 amino acids. Per germline, CDR1 SGHNT and CDR2 YENEEA. The V end was cut by 7 bases, the J end by 0 bases, with 15 bases between. CDR3: CASTTRTGLNTEAFF. CDR3 DNA: TGTGCCAGCACCACACGAACAGGGTTGAACACTGAAGCTTTCTTT.

J is TRBJ1-1 and V is TRBV5-6; D is possibly TRBD1 (5 bases). Trimming shortened V by 6 bases and J by 1 base, and 10 bases separated the two germline ends. Germline lookup yields CDR1 SGHDT and CDR2 YYEEEE. This CDR3 is 13 amino acids long. The chain's CDR3 is CASMFQGNTEAFF. The CDR3 DNA follows: TGTGCCAGCATGTTTCAGGGGAACACTGAAGCTTTCTTT.

The V call is TRBV4-1, the J call TRBJ2-1, with TRBD2 matching over 7 bases. V was clipped by 1 base and J by 7 bases; unmatched bases: 10. The CDR3 is 16 residues long. In germline, CDR1 is MGHRA, CDR2 YSYEKL. Here the CDR3 reads CASSQGPLAVSNEQFF. CDR3 in DNA: TGCGCCAGCAGCCAAGGGCCGCTAGCGGTCTCTAATGAGCAGTTCTTC.

The chain carries TRBV4-1 and TRBJ2-3; D remains ambiguous. Deletions cut 0 bases from V and 11 bases from J, with 12 bases between. This CDR3 has 13 residues. Germline V gene lookup returns CDR1 MGHRA and CDR2 YSYEKL. This CDR3 is CASSQDQQIVQYF. The CDR3 DNA follows: TGCGCCAGCAGCCAAGATCAACAGATAGTGCAGTATTTT.

V is TRBV18 and J is TRBJ1-2; 10 positions match TRBD1. Losses at the gene ends were 3 bases for V and 4 bases for J; bases not matched to a gene: 14. This CDR3 region has 18 residues. Germline CDR1 and CDR2: KGHSH and LQKENI. CDR3 region: CASSPIQVRDRGGYGYTF. CDR3 coding DNA: TGTGCCAGCTCACCTATACAGGTGAGGGACAGGGGAGGCTATGGCTACACCTTC.

The V call is TRBV28, the J call TRBJ1-5, with D possibly being TRBD1 (6 bases). CDR3 size: 14 residues. V was pared by 7 bases and J by 6 bases, with 16 bases between. Per germline, CDR1 MDHEN and CDR2 SYDVKM. The CDR3 coding sequence is TGTGCCAGCAACCCCCCGGACAGTTTTCAGCCCCAGCATTTT. Protein: CASNPPDSFQPQHF.

The rearrangement uses TRBV30 and TRBJ1-5; D is ambiguous. CDR1 is GTSNPN and CDR2 is SVGIG in the germline V gene (reference sequence). The germline V and J ends were trimmed by 3 bases and 4 bases, with 13 bases remaining between them. The CDR3 extends over 14 amino acids. In nucleotides, the CDR3 is TGTGCCTGGAGGCCCCCAGGCCGGAATCAGCCCCAGCATTTT. Residues: CAWRPPGRNQPQHF.

The chain combines TRBV7-2 with TRBJ2-3; weak D call: TRBD2 (6 bases). The CDR3 covers 15 residues. Per the germline V gene, CDR1 is SGHTA and CDR2 is FQGNSA. Deletions cut 3 bases from V and 2 bases from J, with 12 bases between. CDR3 DNA sequence: TGTGCCAGCAGCTTCCCGGGAGTCCTCACAGATACGCAGTATTTT. Its protein product is CASSFPGVLTDTQYF. Filled out from reference TRBV7-2 and TRBJ2-3, the complete variable domain reads GAGVSQSPSNKVTEKGKDVELRCDPISGHTALYWYRQSLGQGLEFLIYFQGNSAPDKSGLPSDRFSAERTGGSVSTLTIQRTQQEDSAVYLCASSFPGVLTDTQYFGPGTRLTVL.

This chain links TRBV19 with TRBJ1-5; no clear D gene. Germline V gene sequence: CDR1 LNHDA, CDR2 SQIVND (reference sequence). V was shortened by 8 bases and J by 0 bases, with 14 bases between the two germline ends. This CDR3 spans 15 amino acids. CDR3 nucleotide sequence: TGTGCCAGTGAATGGGCAGCCTATAGCAATCAGCCCCAGCATTTT. Translation: CASEWAAYSNQPQHF.

V is TRBV6-1 and J is TRBJ1-2; 9 bases agree with TRBD1. CDR3 size: 13 residues. The trim removed 6 bases at V and 8 bases at J, leaving 7 bases unmatched. Germline lookup yields CDR1 MNHNS and CDR2 SASEGT. The CDR3 protein is CASSAGTGIGYTF. DNA for the CDR3: TGTGCCAGCAGCGCCGGGACAGGGATAGGCTACACCTTC.

For the CDR3, the DNA is TGTGCCAGCTCACCCAGACAGGGCTCTGGAAACACCATATATTTT. It codes for CASSPRQGSGNTIYF. This rearrangement joins TRBV18 to TRBJ1-3, with 7 bases aligning to TRBD1. After removal of 3 bases from V and 0 bases from J, the junction contained 2 bases not matched to a gene. The CDR3 covers 15 residues. The germline gives CDR1 KGHSH, CDR2 LQKENI.

The chain's CDR3 is CASSLIPQGSDEQFF. The CDR3 coding sequence is TGTGCCAGCAGTCTAATACCACAGGGTAGCGATGAGCAGTTCTTC. The J gene is TRBJ2-1, the V gene TRBV2; a weak D match, TRBD1 (6 bases). Germline V lookup: CDR1 SNHLY, CDR2 FYNNEI. Trimming shortened V by 5 bases and J by 8 bases, and 19 bases separated the two germline ends. The length of the CDR3 is 15 residues.

The chain employs TRBV28 and TRBJ2-1; perhaps TRBD1 as D (5 bases). The length of the CDR3 is 17 residues. Trimming took 5 bases from V and 2 from J, leaving 19 bases between them. Germline V gene lookup returns CDR1 MDHEN and CDR2 SYDVKM. This CDR3 reads CASSPSRVLGPYNEQFF. The CDR3 DNA sequence: TGTGCCAGCAGTCCTTCCAGGGTTTTAGGGCCCTACAATGAGCAGTTCTTC.

The genes are TRBV28 and TRBJ2-5; no clear D. Germline-derived CDR1 and CDR2 are MDHEN and SYDVKM. Trimming removed 3 bases from V and 1 base from J, with 6 bases in between. The CDR3 is 13 residues long. This CDR3 reads CASSFGSQETQYF. Here the CDR3 DNA reads TGTGCCAGCAGTTTCGGCAGCCAAGAGACCCAGTACTTC.

The V and J genes are TRBV9 and TRBJ1-1; D not resolved. Germline lookup yields CDR1 SGDLS and CDR2 YYNGEE. Trimming stripped 0 bases from V and 3 bases from J, with 15 bases between. This CDR3 region has 16 residues. DNA for the CDR3: TGTGCCAGCAGCGTAGGGGCAGGTCCCCTCCACACTGAAGCTTTCTTT. Its protein product is CASSVGAGPLHTEAFF.

CDR3 in amino acids: CAWSVSRTSRTHYEQYF. For the CDR3, the DNA is TGTGCCTGGAGTGTAAGCCGGACCAGCCGAACGCACTACGAGCAGTACTTC. The V and J genes are TRBV30 and TRBJ2-7, with unresolved D. The CDR3 is made up of 17 amino acids. Germline lookup yields CDR1 GTSNPN and CDR2 SVGIG (reference sequence). Trimming took 0 bases from V and 3 from J, leaving 21 bases between them. The full variable domain, completed using reference TRBV30 and TRBJ2-7, is SQTIHQWPATLVQPVGSPLSLECTVEGTSNPNLYWYRQAAGRGLQLLFYSVGIGQISSEVPQNLSASRPQDRQFILSSKKLLLSDSGFYLCAWSVSRTSRTHYEQYFGPGTRLTVT.

This clone was seen more than once but under ten times. The gene calls are TRBV5-1 and TRBJ2-7, with a weak D call TRBD2 (6 bases). Germline CDR1 is SGHRS and CDR2 is YFSETQ. This CDR3 has 17 amino acids. V was clipped by 3 bases and J by 3 bases, with 22 bases between them. The CDR3 DNA reads TGCGCCAGCAGCTCACCCTTCCTATCGGGGGAGGACTACGAGCAGTACTTC. Its translation: CASSSPFLSGEDYEQYF. Full variable domain (remainder filled in from reference TRBV5-1 and TRBJ2-7): KAGVTQTPRYLIKTRGQQVTLSCSPISGHRSVSWYQQTPGQGLQFLFEYFSETQRNKGNFPGRFSGRQFSNSRSEMNVSTLELGDSALYLCASSSPFLSGEDYEQYFGPGTRLTVT.

J is TRBJ2-7 and V is TRBV7-2; a weak D match, TRBD2 (6 bases). This CDR3 has 13 residues. The germline V gene encodes CDR1 SGHTA and CDR2 FQGNSA. V shed 5 bases and J shed 3 bases, with 11 bases lying between them. The CDR3 nucleotides read TGTGCCAGCAGCCGGACTACCTTCTACGAGCAGTACTTC. Its translation: CASSRTTFYEQYF.

V usage is TRBV5-1 and J usage is TRBJ1-2; D might be TRBD1 (6 bases). Germline CDR1 is SGHRS and CDR2 is YFSETQ. Trimming removed 3 bases from V and 5 bases from J, with 11 bases in between. CDR3 length: 13 residues. The CDR3 spells CASSSGHQYGYTF. In DNA, the CDR3 is TGCGCCAGCAGCTCGGGACACCAGTATGGCTACACCTTC.

The V and J genes are TRBV6-1 and TRBJ1-3; D call uncertain. This CDR3 is built from 13 residues. V was clipped by 8 bases and J by 0 bases, with 8 bases between them. Germline V gene data show CDR1 as MNHNS and CDR2 as SASEGT. In nucleotides, the CDR3 is TGTGCCAGCCTACGCGACTCTGGAAACACCATATATTTT. As protein: CASLRDSGNTIYF.

The V and J genes are TRBV7-2 and TRBJ1-4; D unresolved. The CDR3 extends over 15 amino acids. From germline, CDR1 is SGHTA and CDR2 FQGNSA. Trimming removed 5 bases at V and 8 bases at J, with 18 bases between. The chain's CDR3 is CASSDYTDPREKLFF. CDR3 sequence (DNA): TGTGCCAGCAGCGACTACACAGACCCAAGAGAAAAACTGTTTTTT.

The chain links TRBV7-2 to TRBJ2-5, with D possibly being TRBD1 or TRBD2 (5 bases each). The CDR3 contains 14 residues. Germline CDR1 and CDR2: SGHTA and FQGNSA. Trimming removed 6 bases at V and 3 bases at J, with 14 bases between. Written as DNA, the CDR3 is TGTGCCAGCAGTTCCCAGGGAGTGGAAGAGACCCAGTACTTC. Its protein is CASSSQGVEETQYF. Full variable domain (missing parts from reference TRBV7-2 and TRBJ2-5): GAGVSQSPSNKVTEKGKDVELRCDPISGHTALYWYRQSLGQGLEFLIYFQGNSAPDKSGLPSDRFSAERTGGSVSTLTIQRTQQEDSAVYLCASSSQGVEETQYFGPGTRLLVL.

The V gene is TRBV18, the J gene TRBJ2-7; D not resolved. CDR1 and CDR2 (germline): KGHSH, LQKENI. With 5 bases removed from V and 7 bases from J, the gap between germline ends came to 21 bases. The CDR3 is 15 residues long. The CDR3 nucleotides are TGTGCCAGCTCATCCACCATTTCTTTCTCTGAGGAGCAGTACTTC. Translation gives CASSSTISFSEEQYF.

The chain couples TRBV6-5 to TRBJ1-2, with D hard to call. CDR1 and CDR2 (germline): MNHEY, SVGAGI. V lost 2 bases and J lost 4, with 11 bases in between. The CDR3 contains 14 residues. DNA of the CDR3: TGTGCCAGCAGTTACAATGCAGATCTCTATGGCTACACCTTC. This codes for CASSYNADLYGYTF.